The sequence of this T cell receptor (beta chain) was determined in a study of T cell responses to AZD1222 COVID-19 vaccine. General study results and limits: Donors, mostly white British, included more females; clonal diversity was possibly underestimated.

Some clones are missing from TCRdb's copy, which holds only in-frame ones; the method was immunoSEQ multiplex PCR. The table shows roughly 120,000 clones, with around 86% occurring only once. CDR3 length: 14 amino acids. V lost 3 bases to trimming and J lost 1 base, with 8 bases between them. The germline gives CDR1 LNHDA, CDR2 SQIVND (reference sequence). This clone was detected only once. What it binds is not known. V usage is TRBV19 and J usage is TRBJ2-3; no clear D gene. The material sequenced was peripheral blood, taken 28 days after the second AZD1222 dose. This TCR came from an adult who received the AZD1222 COVID-19 vaccine. The CDR3 here is CASSIRSGTDTQYF. The CDR3 region has the DNA TGTGCCAGTAGTATTAGGTCGGGCACAGATACGCAGTATTTT.